This T cell receptor (beta chain) stems from a study of T cell responses to AZD1222 COVID-19 vaccine. About the study: Investigators merged groups given second doses at roughly 4 or roughly 12 weeks.

Some clones are missing from TCRdb's copy, which holds only in-frame ones; the method was immunoSEQ multiplex PCR. The sample includes under 150,000 clones, 90% to 95% of them seen just once. With respect to this clone: Its matching antigen is unknown.

Study-level results: The donor group comprised mostly white British people and more females; the analysis possibly underestimated clonal diversity.

Germline lookup yields CDR1 SGHTA and CDR2 FQGNSA. V was pared by 1 base and J by 8 bases, with 5 bases of the junction left unmatched. CDR3 size: 14 residues. The receptor comes from an adult in good health. The source was peripheral blood, collected on day 0 of AZD1222 vaccination. The J gene is TRBJ1-2, the V gene TRBV7-2, with 9 nucleotides matching TRBD1. CDR3 region: CASSLGGTGRGYTF. CDR3 nucleotide sequence: TGTGCCAGCAGCTTAGGGGGGACAGGGCGAGGCTACACCTTC. Based on the CDR3 plus reference TRBV7-2 and TRBJ1-2, the full variable domain is GAGVSQSPSNKVTEKGKDVELRCDPISGHTALYWYRQSLGQGLEFLIYFQGNSAPDKSGLPSDRFSAERTGGSVSTLTIQRTQQEDSAVYLCASSLGGTGRGYTFGSGTRLTVV.